This T cell receptor beta chain is drawn from a study of shared clonotypes between healthy human individuals. Study at large: Per donor, three plates held CD4 naive cells, three held CD4 memory, two held CD8 naive and one held CD8 memory.

Points on this clone: What it recognizes is unknown.

Original processing methods: In the immunoSEQ data, sequences were junction-only and lacked quality scores, so filtering differed. Clones were sequenced by immunoSEQ multiplex PCR, and TCRdb holds only the in-frame ones, with some missing. The V and J calls and clone size come from that table; D and trimming were worked out from the DNA. The sample yields roughly 700,000 clones, about 90% seen once. This CDR3 is 15 amino acids long. The V gene lost 3 bases and the J gene lost 0 bases, with 8 bases spanning the gap. Germline loops: CDR1 SEHNR, CDR2 FQNEAQ (reference sequence). Donors were healthy HIV-negative adults without recently reported acute infections or vaccinations. Study results and limitations: The naive CD4 repertoires of a handful of donors were compared, and approximately 5% of clonotypes were shared.

The clonotype comes from a man between 18 and 29 years old in good health. Some clones in this sample may be carry-over from other donors' samples. Material for sequencing was memory CD8+ T cells from PBMCs. Subset indicated: CD45RO+ cells pooled with CCR7-negative TemRA cells. The chain links TRBV7-9 to TRBJ2-2; perhaps TRBD1 as D (5 bases). CDR3 amino acids: CASSFVQANTGELFF. The CDR3 DNA is TGTGCCAGCAGCTTCGTACAGGCGAACACCGGGGAGCTGTTTTTT.